One sample yielded the 10 T cell receptor beta chains listed below, sequenced in a study of blood T cell repertoires in COVID-19. Produced via immunoSEQ multiplex PCR; TCRdb's table is partial and in-frame only. The sample includes approximately 100,000 clones, about 86% of them seen just once. Material for sequencing was PBMCs or T cells enriched from blood (not recorded which). These receptors all come from a woman aged 45-60 years who had recovered from COVID-19.

This clone was seen just once. The rearrangement uses TRBV27 and TRBJ2-7, with D hard to call. Germline V gene sequence: CDR1 MNHEY, CDR2 SMNVEV (reference sequence). The germline V and J ends were trimmed by 2 bases and 5 bases, with 10 bases remaining between them. The CDR3 is made up of 13 amino acids. This CDR3 is CASSLITAHEQYF. In nucleotides, the CDR3 is TGTGCCAGCAGTTTAATCACAGCTCACGAGCAGTACTTC.

This clone was counted a single time. The chain employs TRBV28 and TRBJ2-3; TRBD2 might be the D (5 bases). The germline V and J ends were trimmed by 7 bases and 3 bases, with 20 bases remaining between them. The CDR3 runs 16 residues. Per germline, CDR1 MDHEN and CDR2 SYDVKM. The CDR3 sequence is CASTTPNGGMTDTQYF. DNA of the CDR3: TGTGCCAGCACCACTCCCAATGGAGGTATGACAGATACGCAGTATTTT.

The chain uses TRBV25-1 and TRBJ1-3; 7 bases are shared with TRBD1. CDR3 length equals 14 residues. Germline V gene data show CDR1 as MGHDK and CDR2 as SYGVNS. After removal of 4 bases from V and 6 bases from J, the junction contained 6 bases not matched to a gene. CDR3 DNA sequence: TGTGCCAGCAGTGGACAGGGTCAAGAAAACACCATATATTTT. Amino acid sequence: CASSGQGQENTIYF. Full variable domain (remainder filled in from reference TRBV25-1 and TRBJ1-3): EADIYQTPRYLVIGTGKKITLECSQTMGHDKMYWYQQDPGMELHLIHYSYGVNSTEKGDLSSESTVSRIRTEHFPLTLESARPSHTSQYLCASSGQGQENTIYFGEGSWLTVV.

The chain links TRBV27 to TRBJ2-3; no reliable D call. V lost 3 bases and J 0 bases, leaving 7 bases between the germline ends. Germline CDR1 reads MNHEY; CDR2 reads SMNVEV (reference sequence). The CDR3 contains 14 residues. CDR3 sequence: CASSFYSSTDTQYF. As DNA, the CDR3 is TGTGCCAGCAGTTTCTACTCTAGCACAGATACGCAGTATTTT.

This clone has a handful of counts. This sequence joins TRBV11-2 and TRBJ2-2; TRBD1 might be the D (5 bases). Germline loops: CDR1 SGHAT, CDR2 FQNNGV. Trimming stripped 5 bases from V and 6 bases from J, with 19 bases between. The CDR3 has 16 amino acids. The CDR3 sequence: CASSAFGSGYPGELFF. CDR3 DNA: TGTGCCAGCAGCGCGTTCGGGTCAGGGTACCCCGGGGAGCTGTTTTTT.

The V call is TRBV4-1, the J call TRBJ2-1, with 7 nucleotides matching TRBD2. Looked up from germline, CDR1 is MGHRA and CDR2 is YSYEKL. Unmatched junction bases numbered 6, after V lost 0 bases and J lost 7 bases. This CDR3 is built from 15 residues. CDR3 sequence (DNA): TGCGCCAGCAGCCAAGAGAAACGGGAGGCAAATGAGCAGTTCTTC. This codes for CASSQEKREANEQFF.

The chain uses TRBV24-1 and TRBJ2-5; D is undetermined. The CDR3 runs 14 residues. Germline V gene lookup returns CDR1 KGHDR and CDR2 SFDVKD. The V end lost 4 bases, the J end lost 2 bases, and 10 bases lay between the germline ends. The CDR3 is CATSEVGRQETQYF. CDR3 DNA: TGTGCCACCAGTGAAGTTGGCAGGCAAGAGACCCAGTACTTC.

The chain employs TRBV18 and TRBJ2-5; D unresolved. Between the trimmed V and J ends, which lost 5 bases and 2 bases, there was a span of 6 bases. The germline gives CDR1 KGHSH, CDR2 LQKENI. This CDR3 has 12 amino acids. The CDR3 is CASSLEQETQYF. The DNA for the CDR3 is TGTGCCAGCTCATTAGAGCAAGAGACCCAGTACTTC. The full variable domain, its missing parts supplied by reference TRBV18 and TRBJ2-5, is NAGVMQNPRHLVRRRGQEARLRCSPMKGHSHVYWYRQLPEEGLKFMVYLQKENIIDESGMPKERFSAEFPKEGPSILRIQQVVRGDSAAYFCASSLEQETQYFGPGTRLLVL.

V gene TRBV5-5 combines with J gene TRBJ1-2; 7 bases line up with TRBD1. CDR1 SGHKS and CDR2 YYEKEE come from the germline V gene (reference sequence). V dropped 3 bases and J dropped 2; count of bases not matched to a gene: 4. This CDR3 region has 14 residues. The CDR3 bases are TGTGCCAGCAGCTCCGAGACAGGGAACTATGGCTACACCTTC. This gives the protein CASSSETGNYGYTF.

The rearrangement joins TRBV19 to TRBJ2-1; 10 nucleotides match TRBD1. The CDR3 contains 15 residues. Germline values: CDR1 LNHDA, CDR2 SQIVND (reference sequence). Trimming cost V 3 bases and J 7 bases; bases outside gene matches: 6. The CDR3 sequence: CASSITGTGVNEQFF. CDR3 sequence (DNA): TGTGCCAGTAGTATCACCGGGACAGGGGTTAATGAGCAGTTCTTC.